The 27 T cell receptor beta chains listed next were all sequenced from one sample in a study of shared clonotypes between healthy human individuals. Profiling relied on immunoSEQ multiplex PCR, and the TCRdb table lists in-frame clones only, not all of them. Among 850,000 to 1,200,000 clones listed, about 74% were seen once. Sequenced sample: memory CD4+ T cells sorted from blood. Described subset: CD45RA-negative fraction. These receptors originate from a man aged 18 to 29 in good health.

The CDR3 region is CASNNKGLSNTGELFF. Written as DNA, the CDR3 is TGTGCCAGCAATAACAAGGGTTTGAGTAACACCGGGGAGCTGTTTTTT. The J gene is TRBJ2-2, the V gene TRBV2; D call uncertain. The CDR3 is 16 amino acids. V lost 7 bases and J 2 bases, leaving 17 bases between the germline ends. Germline loops: CDR1 SNHLY, CDR2 FYNNEI.

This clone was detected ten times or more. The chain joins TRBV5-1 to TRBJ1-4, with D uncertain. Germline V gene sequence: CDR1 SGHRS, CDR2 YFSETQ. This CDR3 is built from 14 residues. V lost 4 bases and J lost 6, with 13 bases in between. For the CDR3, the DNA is TGCGCCAGCAGCCGCGGGCAGGAGGATGAAAAACTGTTTTTT. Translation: CASSRGQEDEKLFF. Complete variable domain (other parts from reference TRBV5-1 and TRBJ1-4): KAGVTQTPRYLIKTRGQQVTLSCSPISGHRSVSWYQQTPGQGLQFLFEYFSETQRNKGNFPGRFSGRQFSNSRSEMNVSTLELGDSALYLCASSRGQEDEKLFFGSGTQLSVL.

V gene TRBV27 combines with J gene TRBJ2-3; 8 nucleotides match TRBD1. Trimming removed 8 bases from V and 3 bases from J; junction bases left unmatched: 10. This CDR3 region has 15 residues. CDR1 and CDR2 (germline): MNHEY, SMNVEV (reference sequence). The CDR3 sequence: CASRLGQGRTDTQYF. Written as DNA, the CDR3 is TGTGCCAGCCGCCTCGGACAGGGTCGGACAGATACGCAGTATTTT.

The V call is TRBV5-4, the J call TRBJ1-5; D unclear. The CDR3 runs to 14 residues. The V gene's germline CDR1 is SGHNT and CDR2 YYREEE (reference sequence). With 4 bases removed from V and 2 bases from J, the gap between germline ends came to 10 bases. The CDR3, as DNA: TGTGCCAGCAGCGCCCGGGGAGGCAATCAGCCCCAGCATTTT. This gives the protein CASSARGGNQPQHF.

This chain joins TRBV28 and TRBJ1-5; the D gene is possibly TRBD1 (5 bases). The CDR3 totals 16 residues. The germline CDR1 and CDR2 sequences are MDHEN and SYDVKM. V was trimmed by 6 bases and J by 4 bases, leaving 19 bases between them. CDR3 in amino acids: CASSGWDPGRNQPQHF. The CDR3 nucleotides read TGTGCCAGCAGCGGATGGGACCCGGGAAGAAATCAGCCCCAGCATTTT.

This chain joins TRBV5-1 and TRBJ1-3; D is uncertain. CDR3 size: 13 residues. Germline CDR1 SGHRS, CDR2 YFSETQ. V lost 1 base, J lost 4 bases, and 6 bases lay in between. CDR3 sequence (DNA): TGCGCCAGCAGCTTGTTACAGGGAAACACCATATATTTT. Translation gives CASSLLQGNTIYF. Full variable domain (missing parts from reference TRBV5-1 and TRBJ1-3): KAGVTQTPRYLIKTRGQQVTLSCSPISGHRSVSWYQQTPGQGLQFLFEYFSETQRNKGNFPGRFSGRQFSNSRSEMNVSTLELGDSALYLCASSLLQGNTIYFGEGSWLTVV.

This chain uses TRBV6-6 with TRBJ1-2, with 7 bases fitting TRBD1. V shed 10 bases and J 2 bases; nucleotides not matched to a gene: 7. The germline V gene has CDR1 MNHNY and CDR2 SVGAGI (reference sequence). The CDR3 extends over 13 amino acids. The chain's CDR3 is CAIRTGLNYGYTF. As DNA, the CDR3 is TGTGCCATCCGGACAGGACTAAACTATGGCTACACCTTC.

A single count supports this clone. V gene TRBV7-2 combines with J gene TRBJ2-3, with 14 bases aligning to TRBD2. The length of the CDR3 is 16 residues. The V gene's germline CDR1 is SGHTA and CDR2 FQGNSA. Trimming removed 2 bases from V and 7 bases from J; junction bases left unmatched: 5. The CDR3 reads CASSLQTSGGANTQYF. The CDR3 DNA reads TGTGCCAGCAGCTTACAGACTAGCGGGGGGGCAAATACGCAGTATTTT.

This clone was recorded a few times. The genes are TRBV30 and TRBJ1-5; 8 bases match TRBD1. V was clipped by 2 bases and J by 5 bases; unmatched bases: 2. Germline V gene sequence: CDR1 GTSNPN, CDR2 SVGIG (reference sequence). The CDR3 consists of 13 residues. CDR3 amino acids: CAWSTGGDQPQHF. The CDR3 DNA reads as TGTGCCTGGAGTACAGGGGGGGATCAGCCCCAGCATTTT.

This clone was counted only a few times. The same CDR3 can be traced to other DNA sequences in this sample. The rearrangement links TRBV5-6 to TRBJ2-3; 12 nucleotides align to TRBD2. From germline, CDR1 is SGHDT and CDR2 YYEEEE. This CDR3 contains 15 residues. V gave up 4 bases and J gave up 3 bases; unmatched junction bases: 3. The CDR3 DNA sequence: TGTGCCAGCAGCCTACTAGCGGGAGGTACAGATACGCAGTATTTT. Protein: CASSLLAGGTDTQYF.

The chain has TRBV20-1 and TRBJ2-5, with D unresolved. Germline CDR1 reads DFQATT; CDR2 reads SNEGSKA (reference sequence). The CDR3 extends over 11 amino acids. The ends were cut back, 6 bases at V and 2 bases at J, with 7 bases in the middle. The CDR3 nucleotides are TGCAGTGCCCCGAAGCAAGAGACCCAGTACTTC. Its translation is CSAPKQETQYF.

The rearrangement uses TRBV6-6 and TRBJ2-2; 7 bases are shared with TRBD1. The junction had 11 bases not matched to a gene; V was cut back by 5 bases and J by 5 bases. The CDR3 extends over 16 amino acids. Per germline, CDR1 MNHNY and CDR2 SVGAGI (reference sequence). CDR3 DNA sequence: TGTGCCAGCAGTGCCACAGGGGTACGGATAACCGGGGAGCTGTTTTTT. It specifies CASSATGVRITGELFF.

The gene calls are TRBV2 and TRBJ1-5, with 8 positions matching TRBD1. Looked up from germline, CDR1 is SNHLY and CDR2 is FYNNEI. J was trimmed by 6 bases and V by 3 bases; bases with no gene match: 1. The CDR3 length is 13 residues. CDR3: CASSDRGPQPQHF. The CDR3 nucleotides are TGTGCCAGCAGTGACAGGGGGCCTCAGCCCCAGCATTTT. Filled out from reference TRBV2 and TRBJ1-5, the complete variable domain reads EPEVTQTPSHQVTQMGQEVILRCVPISNHLYFYWYRQILGQKVEFLVSFYNNEISEKSEIFDDQFSVERPDGSNFTLKIRSTKLEDSAMYFCASSDRGPQPQHFGDGTRLSIL.

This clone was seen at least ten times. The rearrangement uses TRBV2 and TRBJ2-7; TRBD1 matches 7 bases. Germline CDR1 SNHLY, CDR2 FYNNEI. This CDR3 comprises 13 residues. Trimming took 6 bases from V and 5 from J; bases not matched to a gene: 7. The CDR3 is CASRRTGQHEQYF. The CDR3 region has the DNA TGTGCCAGCAGGAGGACAGGCCAACACGAGCAGTACTTC.

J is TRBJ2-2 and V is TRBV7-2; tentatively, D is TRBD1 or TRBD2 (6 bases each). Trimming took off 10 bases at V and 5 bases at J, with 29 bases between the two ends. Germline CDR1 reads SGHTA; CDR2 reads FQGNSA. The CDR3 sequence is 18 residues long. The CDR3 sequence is CATADGGRYREVTGELFF. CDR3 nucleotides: TGTGCCACCGCTGACGGTGGAAGGTACAGGGAGGTAACCGGGGAGCTGTTTTTT.

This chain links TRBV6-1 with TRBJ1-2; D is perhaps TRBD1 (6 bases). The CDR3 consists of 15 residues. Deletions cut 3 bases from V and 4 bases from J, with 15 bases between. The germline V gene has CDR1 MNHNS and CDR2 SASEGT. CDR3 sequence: CASSETTGGIYGYTF. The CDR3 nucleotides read TGTGCCAGCAGTGAGACAACGGGGGGCATCTATGGCTACACCTTC.

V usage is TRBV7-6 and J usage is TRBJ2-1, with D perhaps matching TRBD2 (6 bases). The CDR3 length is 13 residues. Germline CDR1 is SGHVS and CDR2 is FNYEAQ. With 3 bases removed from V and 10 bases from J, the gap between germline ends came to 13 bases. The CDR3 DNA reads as TGTGCCAGCAGCTTTCGGGGGATGGGGGAGCAGTTCTTC. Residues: CASSFRGMGEQFF.

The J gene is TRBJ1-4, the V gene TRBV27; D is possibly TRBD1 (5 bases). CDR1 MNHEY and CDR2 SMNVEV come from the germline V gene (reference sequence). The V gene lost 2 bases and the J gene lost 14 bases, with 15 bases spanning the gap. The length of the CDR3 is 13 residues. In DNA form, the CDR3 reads TGTGCCAGCAGTTTAAGCAACCAGGGAACCCTGTTTTTT. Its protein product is CASSLSNQGTLFF.

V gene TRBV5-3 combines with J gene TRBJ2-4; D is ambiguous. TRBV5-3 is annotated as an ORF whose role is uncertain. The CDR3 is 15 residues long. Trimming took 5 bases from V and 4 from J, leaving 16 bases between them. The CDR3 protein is CARRGLRRPKNIQYF. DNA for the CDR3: TGTGCCAGAAGGGGGTTGAGGCGGCCAAAAAACATTCAGTACTTC.

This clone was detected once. The CDR3 DNA follows: TGTGCCAGCAGTTCGAGCACAGGGGTTTTATCCTACGAGCAGTACTTC. The encoded protein is CASSSSTGVLSYEQYF. This chain uses TRBV6-6 with TRBJ2-7; 7 nucleotides match TRBD1. The CDR3 is 16 residues long. Trimming removed 4 bases from V and 1 base from J; junction bases left unmatched: 10. Germline CDR1 and CDR2: MNHNY and SVGAGI (reference sequence).

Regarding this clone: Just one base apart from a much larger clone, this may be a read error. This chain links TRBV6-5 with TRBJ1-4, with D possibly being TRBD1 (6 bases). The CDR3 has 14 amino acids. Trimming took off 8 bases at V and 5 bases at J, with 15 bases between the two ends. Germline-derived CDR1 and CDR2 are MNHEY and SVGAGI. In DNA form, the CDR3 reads TGTGCCAGCGGCGTCGGACAGCTGAATGAAAAACTGTTTTTT. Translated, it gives CASGVGQLNEKLFF.

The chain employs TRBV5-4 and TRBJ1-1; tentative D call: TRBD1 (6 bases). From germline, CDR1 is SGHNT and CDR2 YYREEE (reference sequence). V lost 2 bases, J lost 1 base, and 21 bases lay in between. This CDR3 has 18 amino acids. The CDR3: CASSLGGGGAPPNTEAFF. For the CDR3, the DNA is TGTGCCAGCAGCTTAGGCGGAGGGGGGGCCCCCCCGAACACTGAAGCTTTCTTT.

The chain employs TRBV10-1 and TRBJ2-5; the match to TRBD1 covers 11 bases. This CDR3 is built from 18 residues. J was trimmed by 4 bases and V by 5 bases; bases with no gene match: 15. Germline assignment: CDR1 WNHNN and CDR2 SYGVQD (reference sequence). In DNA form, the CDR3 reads TGCGCCAGCAGTTACTACATCTGGGACAGGGGGAAACGAGAGACCCAGTACTTC. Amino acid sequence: CASSYYIWDRGKRETQYF.

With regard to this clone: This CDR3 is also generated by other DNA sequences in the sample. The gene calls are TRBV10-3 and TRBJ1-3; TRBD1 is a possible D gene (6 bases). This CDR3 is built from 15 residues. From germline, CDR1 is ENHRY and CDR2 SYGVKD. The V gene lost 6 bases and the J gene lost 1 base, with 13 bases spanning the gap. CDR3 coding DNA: TGTGCCATCAGCCCTCAGGGGTCTTCTGGAAACACCATATATTTT. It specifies CAISPQGSSGNTIYF.

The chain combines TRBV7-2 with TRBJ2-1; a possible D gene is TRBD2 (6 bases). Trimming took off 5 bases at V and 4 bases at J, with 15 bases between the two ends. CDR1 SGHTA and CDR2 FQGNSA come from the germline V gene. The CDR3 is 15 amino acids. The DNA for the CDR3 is TGTGCCAGCAGCCTAATGGGTGGGGGGTACAATGAGCAGTTCTTC. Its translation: CASSLMGGGYNEQFF.

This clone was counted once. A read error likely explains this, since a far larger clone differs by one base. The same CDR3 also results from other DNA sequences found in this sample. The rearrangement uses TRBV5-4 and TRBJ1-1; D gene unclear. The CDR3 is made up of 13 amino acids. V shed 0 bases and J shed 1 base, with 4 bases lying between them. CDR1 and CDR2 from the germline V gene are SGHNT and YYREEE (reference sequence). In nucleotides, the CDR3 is TGTGCCAGCAGCTTGGGCGGGAACACTGAAGCTTTCTTT. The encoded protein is CASSLGGNTEAFF.

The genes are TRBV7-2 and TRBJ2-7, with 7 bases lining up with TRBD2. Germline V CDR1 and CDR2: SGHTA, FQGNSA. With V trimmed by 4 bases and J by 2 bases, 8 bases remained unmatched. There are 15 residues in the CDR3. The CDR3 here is CASSSASGLPYEQYF. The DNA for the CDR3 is TGTGCCAGCAGCTCCGCCTCGGGACTACCCTACGAGCAGTACTTC.